These T cell receptor beta chains were read from a single sample in a study of CD8 T cells in ankylosing spondylitis. TCRdb used MiXCR to reprocess the 5' RACE reads, holding one entry per CDR3 protein. The sample lists approximately 110,000 distinct CDR3 sequences, about 25% occurring once. The sample consisted of synovial fluid, either unsorted or a sorted T cell fraction (not recorded which). All receptors derive from a male donor with ankylosing spondylitis. CDR3s include the opening cysteine and the closing phenylalanine or tryptophan. D genes are given only for firm matches.

TRBJ2-2 TRBV11-3 TRBD1 CASSRTGYTGELFF
TRBJ2-1 TRBV11-2 TRBD2 CASSLGVSGSDEQFF
TRBJ1-2 TRBV12-3/TRBV12-4 . CASSLDPRGGYTF
TRBJ1-2 TRBV27 . CASSLAPWTEPRGGYTF
TRBJ2-1 TRBV29-1 . CALGASTYNEQFF
TRBJ2-1 TRBV20-1 . CSEDGLYNEQFF
TRBJ2-2 TRBV5-1 . CASSWELTGELFF
TRBJ2-1 TRBV5-1 . CASSFLGEEGNEQFF
TRBJ2-7 TRBV25-1 . CASSATGIEQYF
TRBJ2-1 TRBV11-2 TRBD2 CASSLILTSGNNEQFF
TRBJ2-4 TRBV29-1 . CSVEEGPKNIQYF
TRBJ2-1 TRBV11-3 . CASSHPGRNEQFF
TRBJ2-1 TRBV7-2 . CASSPPGRGFSEQFF
TRBJ2-1 TRBV4-2 . CASSQESPRMGYEQFF
TRBJ1-2 TRBV27 TRBD1 CASSELTGRNGYTF
TRBJ2-6 TRBV7-2 TRBD1 CASSLGPTGAGANVLTF
TRBJ1-6 TRBV6-1 TRBD1 CASSGQGGHNSPLHF
TRBJ2-3 TRBV5-1 TRBD1 CASSLVQGGTDTQYF
TRBJ2-3 TRBV7-2 . CASMYSTDTQYF
TRBJ2-1 TRBV20-1 TRBD1 CSVPGTGRREQFF
TRBJ2-7 TRBV5-1 . CASSPRSSSYEQYF
TRBJ1-6 TRBV2 TRBD1 CASSLNRGALHF
TRBJ2-3 TRBV19 . CASSTQPFTDTQYF
TRBJ2-1 TRBV19 . CASSKIAGQGGNEQFF
TRBJ2-3 TRBV12-3/TRBV12-4 . CASSFQRANTQYF
TRBJ2-1 TRBV11-2 . CASSLGQFAGDEQFF
TRBJ1-5 TRBV28 . CASSSGTRGNQPQHF
TRBJ2-1 TRBV12-3/TRBV12-4 TRBD2 CASRSTSGFYNEQFF
TRBJ2-3 TRBV14 . CASSQDWATDTQYF
TRBJ2-1 TRBV20-1 TRBD2 CSARALAGSYNEQFF
TRBJ2-5 TRBV12-3/TRBV12-4 TRBD2 CASSFRGPGLAGGETQYF